One T cell receptor beta chain is described in this entry. Antigen unknown. Germline CDR1 reads LNHDA; CDR2 reads SQIVND (reference sequence). V lost 6 bases to trimming and J lost 0 bases, with 9 bases between them. CDR3 length: 15 amino acids. This specimen belongs to a study of cytomegalovirus exposure and HLA in healthy donors. Primers for the PCR totalled 60 Vbeta and 13 Jbeta. The data were produced by immunoSEQ multiplex PCR, yet TCRdb's version contains in-frame clones alone and is incomplete. The sample has some 90,000 clones, approximately 78% seen once. Study-level findings and limits: One later analysis reportedly identified an Asian-associated ancestry cluster that showed fewer N-insertions than the roughly 670-donor mean. Several of the most significant clusters were apparently associated with common viral pathogens in a later analysis. The presence/absence work took it that sequencing depth was about the same across donors. Accurate predictions that matched the HLA-A and HLA-B alleles of most subjects were reportedly made from TCR beta sequences.

What was sequenced was PBMCs. This chain links TRBV19 with TRBJ1-6; D may be TRBD1 (6 bases). The clonotype originates from a man between 40 and 49 years old in good health and CMV-seronegative. This chain's CDR3 is CASRQGSSYNSPLHF. The CDR3, as DNA: TGTGCCAGTAGACAGGGTAGCTCCTATAATTCACCCCTCCACTTT.